A selection of T cell receptor beta chains follows, all from one sample in a study of human CD8 memory T cell subsets. Following a re-call of the 5' RACE reads, TCRdb has one entry per CDR3 protein and lacks DNA. Its table lists around 7,500 distinct CDR3 sequences. The sequenced sample was CD8+ T cells from PBMCs. These receptors were taken from a human donor in good health. Both conserved end residues are part of each CDR3. The size entry is marked missing in some rows and otherwise reads once, few, many or a size class.

NA TRBJ2-7 TRBV28 CASSLWDRAYEQYF
medium-sized TRBJ2-1 TRBV27 CASHDAVGNEQFF
large TRBJ1-1 TRBV15 CATSRDFGGGTEAFF
NA TRBJ1-1 TRBV14 CASSRDTEAFF
NA TRBJ2-7 TRBV7-9 CASSLAQGELYEQYF
NA TRBJ2-7 TRBV5-1 CASRLVPHAINEQYF
NA TRBJ1-4 TRBV4-1 CASSQEVGSSNEKLFF
NA TRBJ1-5 TRBV4-1 CASSHYEGGNQPQHF
NA TRBJ2-1 TRBV12-3/TRBV12-4 CASTPGGGNEQFF
NA TRBJ2-5 TRBV28 CASSSSWTGEETQYF
NA TRBJ2-1 TRBV24-1 CATSDSSSTSGGGDYNEQFF
NA TRBJ2-1 TRBV20-1 CSARGRGPSSYNEQFF
NA TRBJ1-1 TRBV5-4 CASSMNPSTEAFF
NA TRBJ1-1 TRBV5-6 CASSLVTGEAFF
NA TRBJ2-1 TRBV20-1 CSARDLGSSYNEQFF
NA TRBJ1-1 TRBV2 CASSEWGSSMNTEAFF
NA TRBJ1-2 TRBV27 CASTARLSGAGGYTF